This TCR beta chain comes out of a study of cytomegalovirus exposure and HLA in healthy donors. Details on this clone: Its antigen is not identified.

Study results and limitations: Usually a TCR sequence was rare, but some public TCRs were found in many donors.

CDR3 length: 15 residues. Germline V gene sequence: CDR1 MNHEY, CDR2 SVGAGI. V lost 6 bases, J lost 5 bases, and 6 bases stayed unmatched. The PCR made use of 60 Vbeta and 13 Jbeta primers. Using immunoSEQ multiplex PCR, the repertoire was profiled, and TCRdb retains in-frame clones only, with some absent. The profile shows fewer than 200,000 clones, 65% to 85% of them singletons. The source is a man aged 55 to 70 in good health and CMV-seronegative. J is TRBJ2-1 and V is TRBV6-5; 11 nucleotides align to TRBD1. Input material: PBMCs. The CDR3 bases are TGTGCCAGCAGACCAAGGACAGGGGGCCACAATGAGCAGTTCTTC. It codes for CASRPRTGGHNEQFF.